This entry lists 24 T cell receptor beta chains sequenced from one sample in a study of blood T cells in healthy people across ages. The authors ran a second PCR of 7 to 11 cycles using a sample-barcoded 5' primer and a J-beta primer mix. TCRdb re-called the 5' RACE reads through MiXCR, storing one row per CDR3 protein. The data contain fewer than 1.5 million distinct CDR3 sequences, approximately 42% of them seen just once; the ten biggest clones take up roughly 8.2%. Sequencing was carried out using blood. The receptors derive from a woman younger than 30 in good health.

The chain links TRBV20-1 to TRBJ1-2; no clear D gene. Between the trimmed V and J ends, which lost 5 bases and 2 bases, there was a span of 12 bases. The germline CDR1 and CDR2 sequences are DFQATT and SNEGSKA (reference sequence). The CDR3 runs to 13 residues. The CDR3 region is CSASRGPNYGYTF. The CDR3, as DNA: TGCAGTGCTTCCCGCGGGCCGAACTATGGCTACACCTTC.

The sample holds a few counts of this clonotype. The chain combines TRBV4-1 with TRBJ2-1, with D unresolved. The CDR3 runs to 14 residues. CDR1 and CDR2 from the germline V gene are MGHRA and YSYEKL. Trimming stripped 4 bases from V and 7 bases from J, with 14 bases between. This chain's CDR3 is CASSRSDWLNEQFF. The CDR3 coding sequence is TGCGCCAGCAGCCGATCAGACTGGCTTAATGAGCAGTTCTTC.

V and J are TRBV21-1 and TRBJ1-2; TRBD1, as called in the table, went unchecked against the DNA. TRBV21-1 represents a pseudogene. CDR3 length: 14 amino acids. The CDR3 here is CATSPGQGAYGYTF. The CDR3 nucleotides are TGTGCCACCTCCCCGGGACAGGGGGCCTATGGCTACACCTTC.

This clonotype has just a few counts. This chain connects TRBV20-1 to TRBJ2-1, with D uncertain. The CDR3 loop spans 14 amino acids. Germline loops: CDR1 DFQATT, CDR2 SNEGSKA (reference sequence). V was shortened by 3 bases and J by 8 bases, with 17 bases between the two germline ends. In DNA form, the CDR3 reads TGCAGTGCTAGGTGGCCGAGCTCCTTTGATGAGCAGTTCTTC. Translated, it gives CSARWPSSFDEQFF.

J is TRBJ2-7 and V is TRBV6-2 or TRBV6-3, with D perhaps TRBD1 or TRBD2 (5 bases each). V was trimmed by 0 bases and J by 0 bases, leaving 15 bases between them. Germline V CDR1 and CDR2: MNHEY, SVGEGT. This CDR3 comprises 17 residues. CDR3 in DNA: TGTGCCAGCAGTTACTCGTTTGGGACGGCGAGCTCCTACGAGCAGTACTTC. It translates to CASSYSFGTASSYEQYF.

J is TRBJ2-1 and V is TRBV4-1, with TRBD2 matching 9 bases. V shed 3 bases, J shed 4 bases, and the junction held 7 bases outside the gene matches. Germline loops: CDR1 MGHRA, CDR2 YSYEKL. There are 16 residues in the CDR3. The CDR3 DNA sequence: TGCGCCAGCAGCCACGTTGGTGCGGGAGGGTACAATGAGCAGTTCTTC. This encodes CASSHVGAGGYNEQFF.

Worth noting for this clonotype: Germline and junction disagree at one end, which may indicate a read error. The CDR3 DNA reads TGTGCTAGCAGCCCCCTCCCAAGTGGGGGTTCCGAGCAGTACTTC. Translation gives CASSPLPSGGSEQYF. The J gene is TRBJ2-7, the V gene TRBV7-7; either TRBD1 or TRBD2 may supply D (5 bases each). Looked up from germline, CDR1 is SSHAT and CDR2 is FNYEAQ (reference sequence). CDR3 length: 15 amino acids.

V usage is TRBV3-1 and J usage is TRBJ2-2; unclear D gene. The CDR3 runs 12 residues. Looked up from germline, CDR1 is LGHDT and CDR2 is YNNKEL (reference sequence). The CDR3 sequence: CEVAPNTGELFF. As DNA, the CDR3 is TGTGAAGTAGCCCCGAACACCGGGGAGCTGTTTTTT.

The chain links TRBV3-1 to TRBJ2-5, with 10 bases identical to TRBD2. Trimming at V came to 2 bases and at J to 4 bases, leaving 4 bases not matched to a gene. The CDR3 runs to 15 residues. CDR1 and CDR2 from the germline V gene are LGHDT and YNNKEL (reference sequence). CDR3 sequence: CASSQPAGGPETQYF. CDR3 nucleotides: TGTGCCAGCAGCCAACCAGCGGGAGGGCCAGAGACCCAGTACTTC.

Ten or more counts support this clonotype. The chain uses TRBV7-9 and TRBJ2-1, with D maybe TRBD2 (6 bases). V dropped 2 bases and J dropped 10 bases, with 9 bases sitting between them. From germline, CDR1 is SEHNR and CDR2 FQNEAQ (reference sequence). The CDR3 has 12 amino acids. The CDR3 bases are TGTGCCAGCAGCTTATCGCTAGCGGAGCAGTTCTTC. It is translated as CASSLSLAEQFF.

This sequence joins TRBV7-8 and TRBJ2-6, with a possible D match to TRBD2 (5 bases). With 2 bases removed from V and 6 bases from J, the gap between germline ends came to 17 bases. Germline V gene data show CDR1 as SGHVS and CDR2 as FQNEAQ. This CDR3 spans 17 amino acids. The CDR3 protein is CASSLRGPGKEANVLTF. The CDR3, as DNA: TGTGCCAGCAGCTTACGGGGTCCGGGGAAGGAGGCCAACGTCCTGACTTTC.

Comment on this clonotype: The junction differs from germline at one of its ends, possibly a read error. This rearrangement joins TRBV12-3 or TRBV12-4 to TRBJ1-5; D remains unclear. This CDR3 has 15 residues. The CDR3 region has the DNA TGTGCCGGCAGTTTAGGTGTTGGAGATAATCAGCCCCAGCATTTT. It encodes CAGSLGVGDNQPQHF.

The V and J genes are TRBV7-9 and TRBJ2-3; 7 nucleotides align to TRBD2. Germline V gene sequence: CDR1 SEHNR, CDR2 FQNEAQ (reference sequence). The CDR3 runs to 18 residues. Germline trimming cut 4 bases from V and 2 bases from J; bases unmatched to any gene: 15. CDR3 sequence (DNA): TGTGCCAGCAGCTCCAACCTTGGGGGGGTGGACTACACAGATACGCAGTATTTT. Amino acid sequence: CASSSNLGGVDYTDTQYF.

The J gene is TRBJ2-2, the V gene TRBV11-3, with a weak D call TRBD1 (6 bases). CDR1 and CDR2 (germline): SGHNT, YENEEA. The CDR3 has 18 residues. The V end was cut by 7 bases, the J end by 1 base, with 22 bases between. In DNA, the CDR3 is TGTGCCAGCACCCTAAACCTATACTACAGGGAGAACACCGGGGAGCTGTTTTTT. As protein: CASTLNLYYRENTGELFF.

This clonotype was recorded at least ten times. The rearrangement uses TRBV20-1 and TRBJ2-7; D gene uncertain. CDR3 length: 13 amino acids. Trimming took 1 base from V and 2 from J, leaving 9 bases between them. Germline CDR1 and CDR2: DFQATT and SNEGSKA (reference sequence). CDR3 protein: CSARGEGTYEQYF. CDR3 bases: TGCAGTGCTAGAGGAGAAGGGACCTACGAGCAGTACTTC.

This clonotype was observed a few times. The chain has TRBV5-1 and TRBJ2-2; no clear D. V was cut by 4 bases and J by 6 bases, with 19 bases left in between. This CDR3 comprises 16 residues. Germline CDR1 reads SGHRS; CDR2 reads YFSETQ. The CDR3 bases are TGCGCCAGCAGCGTCCGGGTGAAAGATGGCCCCGGGGAGCTGTTTTTT. It specifies CASSVRVKDGPGELFF.

DNA for the CDR3: TGTGCCAGCAGCTTAAGACAGGGACGAGAAGCTTTCTTT. Residues: CASSLRQGREAFF. J is TRBJ1-1 and V is TRBV7-2; TRBD1 matches 7 bases. Per germline, CDR1 SGHTA and CDR2 FQGNSA. The ends lost 2 bases at V and 8 bases at J; junction bases unmatched: 5. This CDR3 comprises 13 residues.

This clonotype appeared a few times. The rearrangement uses TRBV20-1 and TRBJ1-2, with a tentative D call TRBD1 (5 bases). Trimming cost V 3 bases and J 2 bases, with 10 bases left between them. The CDR3 is 13 residues long. In germline, CDR1 is DFQATT, CDR2 SNEGSKA (reference sequence). The CDR3, as DNA: TGCAGTGCTAGTGGCCAGGGAAACTATGGCTACACCTTC. The encoded protein is CSASGQGNYGYTF.

Turning to this clonotype: A read error may produce the germline difference seen at one junction end. The chain combines TRBV20-1 with TRBJ2-1; TRBD2 is a possible D gene (6 bases). The CDR3 sequence is 19 residues long. Germline V gene sequence: CDR1 DFQATT, CDR2 SNEGSKA (reference sequence). The CDR3 DNA reads as TGCAGTGCTAGAGGGTTGGGGGGAATGGACAACTCGGGGTACAGTGAGCAGTTCTTC. Encoded protein: CSARGLGGMDNSGYSEQFF.

This clonotype was counted a single time. The rearrangement links TRBV28 to TRBJ2-7; D is uncertain. CDR3 size: 12 residues. In germline, CDR1 is MDHEN, CDR2 SYDVKM. V was trimmed by 8 bases and J by 3 bases, leaving 11 bases between them. CDR3 amino acids: CASRVKGYEQYF. The DNA for the CDR3 is TGTGCCAGCCGCGTGAAGGGCTACGAGCAGTACTTC.

The rearrangement joins TRBV9 to TRBJ1-2, with D possibly matching TRBD1 (5 bases). Germline V gene sequence: CDR1 SGDLS, CDR2 YYNGEE. The CDR3 has 17 amino acids. Trimming stripped 1 base from V and 0 bases from J, with 16 bases between. In nucleotides, the CDR3 is TGTGCCAGCAGCGTATTGAGCAGGGCAAATACTAACTATGGCTACACCTTC. Its translation is CASSVLSRANTNYGYTF.

The chain links TRBV27 to TRBJ2-1; tentative D call: TRBD1 (6 bases). From germline, CDR1 is MNHEY and CDR2 SMNVEV (reference sequence). This CDR3 is 15 amino acids long. Trimming removed 1 base from V and 4 bases from J, with 11 bases in between. In DNA, the CDR3 is TGTGCCAGCAGTTTATATTGGACAGCGTACAATGAGCAGTTCTTC. It is translated as CASSLYWTAYNEQFF.

The chain has TRBV7-6 and TRBJ2-3; 8 nucleotides align to TRBD1. V lost 7 bases to trimming and J lost 1 base; unmatched junction nucleotides: 7. The CDR3 runs to 15 residues. The germline gives CDR1 SGHVS, CDR2 FNYEAQ. The CDR3 here is CASKTTGGRTDTQYF. The CDR3 region has the DNA TGTGCCAGCAAGACCACAGGGGGACGCACAGATACGCAGTATTTT.

The gene calls are TRBV10-3 and TRBJ1-4; 8 positions agree with TRBD1. This CDR3 has 13 amino acids. V lost 8 bases, J lost 4 bases, and 3 bases stayed unmatched. Germline V gene lookup returns CDR1 ENHRY and CDR2 SYGVKD. The CDR3 DNA reads as TGTGCCATCGGGACAGGTTTTAATGAAAAACTGTTTTTT. Amino acid sequence: CAIGTGFNEKLFF.